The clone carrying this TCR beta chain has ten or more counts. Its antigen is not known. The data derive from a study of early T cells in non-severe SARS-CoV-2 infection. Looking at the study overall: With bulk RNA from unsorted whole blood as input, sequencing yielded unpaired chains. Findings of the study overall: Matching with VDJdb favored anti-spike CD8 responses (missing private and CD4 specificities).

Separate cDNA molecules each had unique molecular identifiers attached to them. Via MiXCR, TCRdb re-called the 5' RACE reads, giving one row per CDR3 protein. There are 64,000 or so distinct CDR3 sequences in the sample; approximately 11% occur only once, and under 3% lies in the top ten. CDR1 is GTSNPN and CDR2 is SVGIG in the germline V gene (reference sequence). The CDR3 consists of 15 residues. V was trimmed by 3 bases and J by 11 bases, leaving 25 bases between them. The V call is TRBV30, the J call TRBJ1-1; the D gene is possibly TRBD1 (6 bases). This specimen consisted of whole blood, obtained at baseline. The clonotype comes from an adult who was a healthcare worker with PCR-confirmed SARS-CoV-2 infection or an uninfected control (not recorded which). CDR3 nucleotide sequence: TGTGCCTGGAGAGGGTGGGCTCGGGGGGCAATCAGCGCTTTCTTT. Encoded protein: CAWRGWARGAISAFF. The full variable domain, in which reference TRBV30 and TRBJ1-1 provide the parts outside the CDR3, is SQTIHQWPATLVQPVGSPLSLECTVEGTSNPNLYWYRQAAGRGLQLLFYSVGIGQISSEVPQNLSASRPQDRQFILSSKKLLLSDSGFYLCAWRGWARGAISAFFGQGTRLTVV.